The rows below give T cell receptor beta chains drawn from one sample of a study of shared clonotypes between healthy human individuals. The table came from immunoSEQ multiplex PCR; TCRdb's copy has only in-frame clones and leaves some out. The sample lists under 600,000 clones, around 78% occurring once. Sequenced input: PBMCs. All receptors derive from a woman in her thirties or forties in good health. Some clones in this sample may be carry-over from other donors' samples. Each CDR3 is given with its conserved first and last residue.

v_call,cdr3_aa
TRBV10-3,CAISKVDSGNTIYF
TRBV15,CATSRGTSGSPLNNEQFF
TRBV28,CASTSGTGDQPQHF
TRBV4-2,CASSQGDSQETQYF
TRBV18,CASSPIQVNTGELFF
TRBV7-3,CASSSSSGSYDEQFF
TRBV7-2,CASSLSRRERDNEQFF
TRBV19,CATFGLNTGELFF
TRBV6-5,CASRGGSATEAFF
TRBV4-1,CASSQGNEQFF
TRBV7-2,CASSLSNLGYGTQYF
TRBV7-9,CASSPRQETYGYTF
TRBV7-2,CASSFGQGRGTEAFF
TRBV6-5,CARDRQGTYEQYF
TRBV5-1,CASSSLTAQETQYF
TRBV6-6,CASSYGDRGASGSTFF
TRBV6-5,CASSSPRTGIGGKLFF
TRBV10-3,CAISPSRTGESYEQYF
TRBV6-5,CASSYQGSSNTEAFF
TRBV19,CASRGAYEQYF
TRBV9,CASSWGGLSYGYTF
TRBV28,CATHVQGSSHQPQHF
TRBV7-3,CASSPPGGETQYF
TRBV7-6,CASSPAGLAGGNEQFF
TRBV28,CASGGQTPYEQYF
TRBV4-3,CASSQDQEVAGVADTQYF
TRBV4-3,CASSPGLAGEIGELFF
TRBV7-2,CASSLVATTGYGYTF
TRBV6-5,CASSLGSGNWNEQFF
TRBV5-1,CASSLASLGTEAFF
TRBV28,CATQSVWRTEAFF
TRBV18,CASSATGSYNEQFF
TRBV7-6,CASSLERNTEAFF
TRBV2,CASSDSGGSYEQYF
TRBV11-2,CASSPIPGVALDTQYF
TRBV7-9,CASSLAGLDEQYF
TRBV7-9,CASSSRTGGVHEQYF
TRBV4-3,CASSQDNLAGLGNTIYF